The 7 T cell receptor beta chains listed next were all sequenced from one sample in a study of shared clonotypes between healthy human individuals. TCRdb's table, derived via immunoSEQ multiplex PCR, lists solely in-frame clones and lacks some. The sample carries about 2.1 million clones, about 92% recorded once. CD45RO-negative, CCR7-positively selected cells formed the naive CD8 fraction, excluding terminally differentiated effector memory CD45RA+ cells. The sample comprised naive CD8+ T cells from PBMCs. These receptors were collected from a man between 18 and 35 years old in good health. Some clones in this sample may be carry-over from other donors' samples.

V and J are TRBV7-2 and TRBJ2-7, with TRBD1 matching 9 bases. Trimming cost V 11 bases and J 1 base; bases outside gene matches: 6. Germline V lookup: CDR1 SGHTA, CDR2 FQGNSA. The CDR3 is made up of 13 amino acids. The CDR3 spells CAAGDRASYEQYF. CDR3 DNA: TGTGCCGCTGGGGACAGGGCATCCTACGAGCAGTACTTC.

The chain has TRBV11-2 and TRBJ2-3; a possible D gene is TRBD2 (6 bases). Per germline, CDR1 SGHAT and CDR2 FQNNGV. V lost 5 bases to trimming and J lost 6 bases, with 21 bases between them. The CDR3 consists of 16 residues. The chain's CDR3 is CASSPRTGLRRDTQYF. CDR3 nucleotides: TGTGCCAGCAGCCCACGGACTGGACTACGTCGGGATACGCAGTATTTT.

The chain recombines TRBV6-5 with TRBJ1-1; possibly TRBD1 for D (5 bases). The CDR3 totals 15 residues. Per the germline V gene, CDR1 is MNHEY and CDR2 is SVGAGI. V lost 0 bases, J lost 7 bases, and 15 bases lay in between. For the CDR3, the DNA is TGTGCCAGCAGTTACTCCCCCGGGCGGGGGGATGAAGCTTTCTTT. The encoded protein is CASSYSPGRGDEAFF.

The chain couples TRBV27 to TRBJ2-1, with TRBD2 matching over 9 bases. This CDR3 has 15 amino acids. The V gene end was trimmed by 8 bases and the J gene end by 6 bases; junction bases not matched to a gene: 11. Germline V gene sequence: CDR1 MNHEY, CDR2 SMNVEV (reference sequence). In DNA, the CDR3 is TGTGCCAGCGCCCTTCTAGCGGGAATTGGCAATGAGCAGTTCTTC. This translates into CASALLAGIGNEQFF.

The chain is built from TRBV7-9 and TRBJ1-6; D gene ambiguous. CDR3 length: 13 amino acids. V lost 5 bases and J 7 bases, leaving 9 bases between the germline ends. The V gene's germline CDR1 is SEHNR and CDR2 FQNEAQ (reference sequence). The CDR3 region is CASSPTVNSPLHF. CDR3 coding DNA: TGTGCCAGCAGCCCTACGGTGAATTCACCCCTCCACTTT.

This clone was counted only a few times. The rearrangement links TRBV6-5 to TRBJ1-1; D not certain. V lost 0 bases and J 2 bases, leaving 10 bases between the germline ends. CDR1 and CDR2 (germline): MNHEY, SVGAGI. The CDR3 consists of 15 residues. The CDR3 sequence: CASSYSQHANTEAFF. CDR3 sequence (DNA): TGTGCCAGCAGTTACTCTCAACACGCTAACACTGAAGCTTTCTTT.

The J gene is TRBJ2-7, the V gene TRBV28; 8 bases map to TRBD1. V lost 2 bases to trimming and J lost 0 bases; unmatched junction nucleotides: 6. CDR1 MDHEN and CDR2 SYDVKM come from the germline V gene. The CDR3 covers 16 residues. The CDR3 DNA reads TGTGCCAGCAGTTTAAACGGGGACAGGAGCTCCTACGAGCAGTACTTC. Translating it yields CASSLNGDRSSYEQYF.